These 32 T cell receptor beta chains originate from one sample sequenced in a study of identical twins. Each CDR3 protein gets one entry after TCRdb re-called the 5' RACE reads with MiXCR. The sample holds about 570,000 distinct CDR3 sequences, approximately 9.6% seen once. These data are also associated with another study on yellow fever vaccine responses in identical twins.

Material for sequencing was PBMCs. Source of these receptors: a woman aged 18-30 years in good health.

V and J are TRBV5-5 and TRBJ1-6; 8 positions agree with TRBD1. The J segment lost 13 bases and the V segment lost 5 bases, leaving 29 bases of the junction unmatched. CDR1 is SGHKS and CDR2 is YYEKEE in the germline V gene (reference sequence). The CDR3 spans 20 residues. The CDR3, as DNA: TGTGCCAGCAGTTCTCCCGGACAGGCCCCAGGACAGGGCTCAATTCACCCCCTCCACTTT. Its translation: CASSSPGQAPGQGSIHPLHF.

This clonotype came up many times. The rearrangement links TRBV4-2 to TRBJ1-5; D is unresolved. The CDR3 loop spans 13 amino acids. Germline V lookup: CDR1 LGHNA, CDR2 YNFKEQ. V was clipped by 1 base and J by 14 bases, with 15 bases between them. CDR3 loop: CASSQAGSQVEHF. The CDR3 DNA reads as TGTGCCAGCAGCCAAGCGGGCAGCCAGGTGGAGCATTTT.

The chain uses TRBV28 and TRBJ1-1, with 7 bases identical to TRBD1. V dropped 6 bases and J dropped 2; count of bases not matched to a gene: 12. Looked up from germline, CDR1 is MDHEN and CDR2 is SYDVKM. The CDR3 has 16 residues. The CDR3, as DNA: TGTGCCAGCAGCCACTATCAGACAGGGTTCAACACTGAAGCTTTCTTT. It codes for CASSHYQTGFNTEAFF.

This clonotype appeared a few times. This chain's CDR3 is CASSPQPGLQSYEQYF. The CDR3 nucleotides are TGTGCCAGCAGTCCCCAACCGGGACTACAATCCTACGAGCAGTACTTC. The rearrangement joins TRBV7-2 to TRBJ2-7, with 7 bases aligning to TRBD2. J gave up 1 base and V 6 bases, and 12 bases lay outside the gene matches. The CDR3 totals 16 residues. Germline V gives CDR1 SGHTA, CDR2 FQGNSA.

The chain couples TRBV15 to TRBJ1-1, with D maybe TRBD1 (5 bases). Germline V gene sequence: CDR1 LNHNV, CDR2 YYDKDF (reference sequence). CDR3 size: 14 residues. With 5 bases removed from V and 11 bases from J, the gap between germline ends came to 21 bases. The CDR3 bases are TGTGCCACCAGCGTCGGCGGGACGGCGCTTTTTGCTTTCTTT. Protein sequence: CATSVGGTALFAFF. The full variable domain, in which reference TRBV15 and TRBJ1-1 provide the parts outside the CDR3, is DAMVIQNPRYQVTQFGKPVTLSCSQTLNHNVMYWYQQKSSQAPKLLFHYYDKDFNNEADTPDNFQSRRPNTSFCFLDIRSPGLGDTAMYLCATSVGGTALFAFFGQGTRLTVV.

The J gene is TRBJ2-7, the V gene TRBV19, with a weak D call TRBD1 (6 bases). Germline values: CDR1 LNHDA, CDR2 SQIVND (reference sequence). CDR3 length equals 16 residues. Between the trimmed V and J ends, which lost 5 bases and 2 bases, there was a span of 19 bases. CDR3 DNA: TGTGCCAGTAGTCCCGACTACAGGGAAGGCACCTACGAGCAGTACTTC. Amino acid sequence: CASSPDYREGTYEQYF.

The CDR3 loop reads CSAPLAGGNEQYF. Here the CDR3 DNA reads TGCAGTGCCCCACTAGCGGGAGGGAACGAGCAGTACTTC. The rearrangement joins TRBV20-1 to TRBJ2-7; 13 bases line up with TRBD2. CDR1 DFQATT and CDR2 SNEGSKA come from the germline V gene (reference sequence). Trimming at V came to 6 bases and at J to 5 bases, leaving 4 bases not matched to a gene. CDR3 size: 13 residues.

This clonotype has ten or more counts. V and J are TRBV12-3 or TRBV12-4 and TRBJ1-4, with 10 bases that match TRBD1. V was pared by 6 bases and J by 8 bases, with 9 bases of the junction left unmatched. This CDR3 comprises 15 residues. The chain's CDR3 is CASSDSGTGEEKLFF. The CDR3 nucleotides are TGTGCCAGCAGCGATTCCGGGACAGGGGAAGAAAAACTGTTTTTT.

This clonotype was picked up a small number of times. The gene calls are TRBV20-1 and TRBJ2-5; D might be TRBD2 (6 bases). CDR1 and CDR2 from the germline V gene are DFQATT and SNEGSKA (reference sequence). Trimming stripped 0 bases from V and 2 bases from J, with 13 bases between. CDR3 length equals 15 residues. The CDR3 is CSARDLWEDQETQYF. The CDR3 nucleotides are TGCAGTGCTAGAGATCTCTGGGAGGATCAAGAGACCCAGTACTTC.

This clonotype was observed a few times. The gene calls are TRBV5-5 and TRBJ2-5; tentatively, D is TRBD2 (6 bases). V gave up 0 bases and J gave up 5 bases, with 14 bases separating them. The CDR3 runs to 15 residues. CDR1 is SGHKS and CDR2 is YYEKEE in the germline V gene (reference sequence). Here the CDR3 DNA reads TGTGCCAGCAGCTTGGCCGCGCTTCGGGGGGAGACCCAGTACTTC. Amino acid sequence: CASSLAALRGETQYF.

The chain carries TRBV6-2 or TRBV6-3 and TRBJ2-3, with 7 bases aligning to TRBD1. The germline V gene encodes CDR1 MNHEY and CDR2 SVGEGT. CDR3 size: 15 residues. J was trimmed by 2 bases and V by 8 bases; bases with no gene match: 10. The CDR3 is CASLSGTVNTDTQYF. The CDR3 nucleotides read TGTGCCAGCCTTTCGGGGACAGTCAACACAGATACGCAGTATTTT.

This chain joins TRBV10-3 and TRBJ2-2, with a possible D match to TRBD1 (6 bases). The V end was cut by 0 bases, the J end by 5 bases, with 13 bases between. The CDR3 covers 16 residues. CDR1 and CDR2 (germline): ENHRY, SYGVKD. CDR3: CAISESRGRGTGELFF. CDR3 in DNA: TGTGCCATCAGTGAGTCCAGAGGCAGGGGAACCGGGGAGCTGTTTTTT.

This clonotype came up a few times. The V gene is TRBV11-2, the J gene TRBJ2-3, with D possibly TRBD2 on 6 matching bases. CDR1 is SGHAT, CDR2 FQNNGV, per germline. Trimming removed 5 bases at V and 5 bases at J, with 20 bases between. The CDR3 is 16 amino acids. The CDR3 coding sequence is TGTGCCAGCAGCCGAGATGGGACTCTGGTTAGAGATACGCAGTATTTT. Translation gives CASSRDGTLVRDTQYF.

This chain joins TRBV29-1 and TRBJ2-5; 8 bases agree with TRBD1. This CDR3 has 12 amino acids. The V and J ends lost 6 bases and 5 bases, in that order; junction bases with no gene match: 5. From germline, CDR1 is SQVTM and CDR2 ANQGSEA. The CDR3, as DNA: TGCAGCGTGATGACAGGGGCTGAGACCCAGTACTTC. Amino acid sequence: CSVMTGAETQYF. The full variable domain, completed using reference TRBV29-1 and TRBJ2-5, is SAVISQKPSRDICQRGTSLTIQCQVDSQVTMMFWYRQQPGQSLTLIATANQGSEATYESGFVIDKFPISRPNLTFSTLTVSNMSPEDSSIYLCSVMTGAETQYFGPGTRLLVL.

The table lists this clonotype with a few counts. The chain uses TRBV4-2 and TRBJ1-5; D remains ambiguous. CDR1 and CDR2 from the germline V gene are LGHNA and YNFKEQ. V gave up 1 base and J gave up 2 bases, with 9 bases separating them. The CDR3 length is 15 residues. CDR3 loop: CASSQVALRNQPQHF. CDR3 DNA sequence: TGTGCCAGCAGCCAAGTGGCGTTACGCAATCAGCCCCAGCATTTT.

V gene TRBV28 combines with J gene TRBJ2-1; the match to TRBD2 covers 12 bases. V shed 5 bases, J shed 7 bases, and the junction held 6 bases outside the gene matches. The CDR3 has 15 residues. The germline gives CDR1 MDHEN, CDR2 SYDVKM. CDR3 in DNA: TGTGCCAGCAGTACCGGACTAGCGGGAAGGAATGAGCAGTTCTTC. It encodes CASSTGLAGRNEQFF.

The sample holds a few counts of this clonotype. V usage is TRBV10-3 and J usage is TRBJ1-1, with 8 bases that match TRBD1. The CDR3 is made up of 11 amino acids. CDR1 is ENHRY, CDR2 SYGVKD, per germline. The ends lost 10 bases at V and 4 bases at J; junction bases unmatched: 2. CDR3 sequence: CATTGGTEAFF. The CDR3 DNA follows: TGTGCCACCACAGGGGGCACTGAAGCTTTCTTT.

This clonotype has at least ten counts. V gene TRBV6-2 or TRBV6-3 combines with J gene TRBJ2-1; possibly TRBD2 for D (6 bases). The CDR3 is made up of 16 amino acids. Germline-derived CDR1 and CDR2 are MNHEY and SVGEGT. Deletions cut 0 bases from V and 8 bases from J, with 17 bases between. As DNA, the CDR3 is TGTGCCAGCAGTTACTCTGTCCGGAGCGGAGGGGATGAGCAGTTCTTC. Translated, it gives CASSYSVRSGGDEQFF.

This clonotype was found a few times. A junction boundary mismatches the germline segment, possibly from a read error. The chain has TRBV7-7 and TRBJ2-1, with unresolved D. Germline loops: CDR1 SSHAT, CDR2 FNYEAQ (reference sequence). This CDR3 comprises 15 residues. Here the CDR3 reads CASSLVPRNYNEQFF. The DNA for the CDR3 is TGTGCTAGCAGCTTAGTACCTAGGAACTACAATGAGCAGTTCTTC.

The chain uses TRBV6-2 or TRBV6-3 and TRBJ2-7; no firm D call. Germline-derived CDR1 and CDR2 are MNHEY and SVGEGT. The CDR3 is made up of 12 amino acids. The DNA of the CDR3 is TGTGAGACGACTCCACCCTCCTACGAGCAGTACTTC. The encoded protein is CETTPPSYEQYF.

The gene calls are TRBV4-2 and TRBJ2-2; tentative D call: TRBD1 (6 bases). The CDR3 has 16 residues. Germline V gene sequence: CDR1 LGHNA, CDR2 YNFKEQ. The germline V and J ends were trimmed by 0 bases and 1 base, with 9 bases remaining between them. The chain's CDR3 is CASSQDADRNTGELFF. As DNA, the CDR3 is TGTGCCAGCAGCCAAGACGCGGACAGGAACACCGGGGAGCTGTTTTTT.

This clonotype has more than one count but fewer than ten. Here the CDR3 DNA reads TGCAGCGTTCAACTAGCGGGAGTAGACGAGCAGTACTTC. Translated, it gives CSVQLAGVDEQYF. J is TRBJ2-7 and V is TRBV29-1, with 11 bases that match TRBD2. Trimming took 5 bases from V and 5 from J; bases not matched to a gene: 5. This CDR3 is built from 13 residues. Germline CDR1 SQVTM, CDR2 ANQGSEA.

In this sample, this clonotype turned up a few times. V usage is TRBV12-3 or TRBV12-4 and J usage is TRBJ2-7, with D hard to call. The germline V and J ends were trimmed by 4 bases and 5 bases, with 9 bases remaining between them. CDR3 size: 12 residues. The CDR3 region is CASSSCNHEQYF. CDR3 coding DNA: TGTGCCAGCAGTTCATGTAATCACGAGCAGTACTTC.

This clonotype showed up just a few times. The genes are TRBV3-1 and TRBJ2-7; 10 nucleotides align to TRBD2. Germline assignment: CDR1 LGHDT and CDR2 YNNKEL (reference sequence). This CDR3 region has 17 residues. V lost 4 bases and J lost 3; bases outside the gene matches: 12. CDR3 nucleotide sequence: TGTGCCAGCAGCCTTTTCTCTAGCGGGAGTACAGGCTACGAGCAGTACTTC. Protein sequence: CASSLFSSGSTGYEQYF.

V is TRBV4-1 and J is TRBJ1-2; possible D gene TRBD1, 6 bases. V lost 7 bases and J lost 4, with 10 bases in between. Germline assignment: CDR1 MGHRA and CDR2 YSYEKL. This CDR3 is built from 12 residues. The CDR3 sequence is CASTQTGYGYTF. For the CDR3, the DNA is TGCGCCAGCACACAGACAGGCTATGGCTACACCTTC.

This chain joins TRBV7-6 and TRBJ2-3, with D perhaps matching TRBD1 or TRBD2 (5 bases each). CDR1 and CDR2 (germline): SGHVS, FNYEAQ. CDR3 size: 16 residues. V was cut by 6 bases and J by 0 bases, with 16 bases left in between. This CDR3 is CASSLLRGVSTDTQYF. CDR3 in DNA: TGTGCCAGCAGTCTTCTTAGGGGAGTTAGCACAGATACGCAGTATTTT.

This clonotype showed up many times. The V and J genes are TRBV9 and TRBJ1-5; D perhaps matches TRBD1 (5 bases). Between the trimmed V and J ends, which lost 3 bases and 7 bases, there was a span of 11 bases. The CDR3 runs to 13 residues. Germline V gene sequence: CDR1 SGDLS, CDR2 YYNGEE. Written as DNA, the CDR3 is TGTGCCAGCAGCGCGGGGCAGGGACAGCCCCAGCATTTT. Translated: CASSAGQGQPQHF.

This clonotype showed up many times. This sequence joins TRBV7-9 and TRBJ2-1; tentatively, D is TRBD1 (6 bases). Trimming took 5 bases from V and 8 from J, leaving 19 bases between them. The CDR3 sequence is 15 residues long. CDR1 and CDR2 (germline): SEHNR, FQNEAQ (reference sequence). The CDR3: CASSRDGRGIDEQFF. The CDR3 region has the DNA TGTGCCAGCAGCAGAGACGGCAGGGGAATCGATGAGCAGTTCTTC.

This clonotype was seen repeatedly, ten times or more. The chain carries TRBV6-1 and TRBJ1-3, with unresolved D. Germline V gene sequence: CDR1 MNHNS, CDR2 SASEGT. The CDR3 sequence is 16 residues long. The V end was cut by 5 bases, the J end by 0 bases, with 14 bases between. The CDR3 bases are TGTGCCAGCAGTCCCCGTGAGGGTCACTCTGGAAACACCATATATTTT. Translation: CASSPREGHSGNTIYF.

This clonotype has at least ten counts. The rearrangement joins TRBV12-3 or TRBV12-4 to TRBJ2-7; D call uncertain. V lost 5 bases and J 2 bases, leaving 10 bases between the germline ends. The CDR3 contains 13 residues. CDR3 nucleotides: TGTGCCAGCAGTGGGAACAGAGCCTACGAGCAGTACTTC. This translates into CASSGNRAYEQYF.

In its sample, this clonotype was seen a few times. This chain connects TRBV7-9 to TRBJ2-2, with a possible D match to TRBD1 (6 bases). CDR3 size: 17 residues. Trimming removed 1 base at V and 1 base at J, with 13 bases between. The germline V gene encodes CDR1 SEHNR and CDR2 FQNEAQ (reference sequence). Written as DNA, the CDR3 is TGTGCCAGCAGCTTAGGTTCAGGGGCAGTGAACACCGGGGAGCTGTTTTTT. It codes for CASSLGSGAVNTGELFF.

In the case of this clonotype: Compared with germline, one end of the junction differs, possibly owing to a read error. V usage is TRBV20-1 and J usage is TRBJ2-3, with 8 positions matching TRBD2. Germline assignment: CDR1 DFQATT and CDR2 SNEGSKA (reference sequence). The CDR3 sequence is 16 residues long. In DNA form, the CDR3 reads TGCTGTGCTAGCCGGTGGGAAGCGGGAGACGCAGATACGCAGTATTTT. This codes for CCASRWEAGDADTQYF.